Reported below is one T cell receptor (beta chain). This entry is derived from a study of blood T cell repertoires in COVID-19. Method: immunoSEQ multiplex PCR; TCRdb's copy keeps in-frame clones and lacks some. The table has some 220,000 clones, 80% to 85% seen once; the top ten hold over 2.5%. Trimming at V came to 2 bases and at J to 4 bases, leaving 2 bases not matched to a gene. Germline V gene data show CDR1 as MNHNS and CDR2 as SASEGT. This CDR3 is 15 amino acids long. Sequencing was performed on peripheral blood. This sequence originates from a woman between 25 and 40 years old who had recovered from COVID-19. The chain joins TRBV6-1 to TRBJ2-1; TRBD2 matches 10 bases. DNA of the CDR3: TGTGCCAGCAGTGAAACTAGCGGGGAATACAATGAGCAGTTCTTC. Amino acids: CASSETSGEYNEQFF.